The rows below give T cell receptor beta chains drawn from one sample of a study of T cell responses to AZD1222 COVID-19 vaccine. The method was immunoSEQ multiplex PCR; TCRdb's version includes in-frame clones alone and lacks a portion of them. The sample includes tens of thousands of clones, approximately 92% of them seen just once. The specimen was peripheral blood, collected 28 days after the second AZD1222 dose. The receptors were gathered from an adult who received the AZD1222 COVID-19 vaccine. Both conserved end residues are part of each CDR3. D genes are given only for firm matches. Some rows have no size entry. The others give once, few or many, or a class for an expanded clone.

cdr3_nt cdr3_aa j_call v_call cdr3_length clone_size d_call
TGTGCCAGCAGTGACAGGGGGATGGATCAGCCCCAGCATTTT CASSDRGMDQPQHF TRBJ1-5 TRBV2 14 . TRBD1
TGTGCCAGCAGCCGCACTGGACAGGGGCCGGGAAATCAGCCCCAGCATTTT CASSRTGQGPGNQPQHF TRBJ1-5 TRBV3-1/TRBV3-2 17 . TRBD1
TGTGCCAGCAGCCCGAGGGTTAACAAGGGGGACAATGAGCAGTTCTTC CASSPRVNKGDNEQFF TRBJ2-1 TRBV3-1/TRBV3-2 16 . .
TGTGCCAGCAGTGACGGGACAGGGTGGTATAGTGACTATGGCTACACCTTC CASSDGTGWYSDYGYTF TRBJ1-2 TRBV6-1 17 . TRBD1
TGTGCCAGCAGTTTTTCACAGGGGCATGGAGCCAAAAACATTCAGTACTTC CASSFSQGHGAKNIQYF TRBJ2-4 TRBV28 17 . TRBD1
TGCGCCAGCAGCTCTAAGCGGGACACAGATACGCAGTATTTT CASSSKRDTDTQYF TRBJ2-3 TRBV5-1 14 . TRBD2
TGTGCCTGGAGCAAAGGACAGGGCTGGAATTCACCCCTCCACTTT CAWSKGQGWNSPLHF TRBJ1-6 TRBV30 15 few TRBD1
TGTGCCAGTAGTCCCAGGGCCCTCAGAACCGGGGAGCTGTTTTTT CASSPRALRTGELFF TRBJ2-2 TRBV19 15 . .
TGTGCCAGCAGCTTAGGTAACTATGGCTACACCTTC CASSLGNYGYTF TRBJ1-2 TRBV7-2 12 . .
TGTGCCAGCAGCCCCGGGGCGTTCAATGAGCAGTTCTTC CASSPGAFNEQFF TRBJ2-1 TRBV9 13 once .
TGTGCCAGCGGTAGACAGGGCAAACTAGCCAAAAACATTCAGTACTTC CASGRQGKLAKNIQYF TRBJ2-4 TRBV5-4 16 . TRBD1
TGCGCCAGCAGCCCGCGGCTAGGGGGTAGCAATGAGCAGTTCTTC CASSPRLGGSNEQFF TRBJ2-1 TRBV4-1 15 . .
TGTGCCAGCAGCTTGATGGGGGCGGGACCGGACAATGAGCAGTTCTTC CASSLMGAGPDNEQFF TRBJ2-1 TRBV5-4 16 . .
TGTGCCAGTAGACCCCCGGGACAGCCTTCGAACACTGAAGCTTTCTTT CASRPPGQPSNTEAFF TRBJ1-1 TRBV19 16 . TRBD1
TGTGCCAGCAGCGTGCCACAGGGAGGGGGGACCCAGTACTTC CASSVPQGGGTQYF TRBJ2-5 TRBV7-2 14 once .
TGTGCCAGTAGTATAACGACAGGGAGAGATACGCAGTATTTT CASSITTGRDTQYF TRBJ2-3 TRBV19 14 . TRBD1
TGTGCCAGCAGCAATCCATCGAGAACTGGCTACACCTTC CASSNPSRTGYTF TRBJ1-2 TRBV7-2 13 once .
TGTGCCAGCAGCGTAACCACACCAGATAATTCACCCCTCCACTTT CASSVTTPDNSPLHF TRBJ1-6 TRBV9 15 . .
TGTGCCAGCAGCCAGACGGGGATGGATACGCAGTATTTT CASSQTGMDTQYF TRBJ2-3 TRBV5-4 13 . .
TGTGCCAGCACCTATACCGGACAACTCTTGACTGAAGCTTTCTTT CASTYTGQLLTEAFF TRBJ1-1 TRBV6-6 15 . .
TGCGCCAGCAGCTTGGACAACACCTCCCCAGGTGAAGCTTTCTTT CASSLDNTSPGEAFF TRBJ1-1 TRBV5-1 15 . .
TGTGCCAGCAGTCCCGTTAGCGGGTATTCAGATACGCAGTATTTT CASSPVSGYSDTQYF TRBJ2-3 TRBV7-2 15 . TRBD2
TGCAGCGTGGAAGTAGACAGGGGGCGCGAGGCTTTCTTT CSVEVDRGREAFF TRBJ1-1 TRBV29-1 13 . TRBD1
TGTGCCTGGACAAAAGCAGGAGTAGGGAACACTGAAGCTTTCTTT CAWTKAGVGNTEAFF TRBJ1-1 TRBV30 15 . .
TGCGCCAGCACCCAGGCAGGGGGTGGCTACACCTTC CASTQAGGGYTF TRBJ1-2 TRBV10-2 12 . TRBD1
TGCAGCGTTGATCAGGGACCCACAGATACGCAGTATTTT CSVDQGPTDTQYF TRBJ2-3 TRBV29-1 13 . .
TGTGCTAGTGGTTTGGCCCCAGACAGGACATCAGATACGCAGTATTTT CASGLAPDRTSDTQYF TRBJ2-3 TRBV12-5 16 . .
TGTGCCAGCAGTGATCTCGGTCAGGGATTGCGTAGCTATGGCTACACCTTC CASSDLGQGLRSYGYTF TRBJ1-2 TRBV2 17 . .